Listed below are T cell receptor beta chains from one sample, sequenced in a study of Ad26.COV2.S vaccination and SARS-CoV-2 variants. Generated by immunoSEQ multiplex PCR, the TCRdb table keeps only in-frame clones and is missing some. Altogether about 380,000 clones are present, about 80% being singletons, with the ten largest covering around 7.3%. This specimen consisted of peripheral blood, obtained in a trial of Ad26.COV2.S vaccine versus placebo. All receptors come from a person aged 18-60 years who received the Ad26.COV2.S COVID-19 vaccine or a placebo. CDR3s include the opening cysteine and the closing phenylalanine or tryptophan. The order of the fields is J gene, V gene, clone size, D gene, CDR3 protein, CDR3 DNA. D genes are given only for firm matches. Some rows mark clone size as missing; the rest say once, few, many or name a class of expanded clone.

>TRBJ1-2|TRBV13|once|TRBD1
CASSLSGGGGNYGYTF
TGTGCCAGCAGCTTGTCAGGGGGTGGAGGAAACTATGGCTACACCTTC
>TRBJ2-1|TRBV10-3|.|.
CAISESRAGSYNEQFF
TGTGCCATCAGTGAGTCGCGAGCGGGTAGCTACAATGAGCAGTTCTTC
>TRBJ2-3|TRBV21-1|.|.
CASSSTPAGAPDTQYF
TGTGCCAGCAGTTCGACTCCAGCGGGAGCACCAGATACGCAGTATTTT
>TRBJ1-1|TRBV6-2/TRBV6-3|.|.
CASTPPWDTEAFF
TGTGCCAGCACCCCACCGTGGGACACTGAAGCTTTCTTT
>TRBJ2-3|TRBV7-2|.|.
CASSAGTPDTQYF
TGTGCCAGCAGCGCAGGGACTCCAGATACGCAGTATTTT
>TRBJ1-2|TRBV7-8|few|TRBD1
CASSLGQVGGYTF
TGTGCCAGCAGCCTAGGACAGGTCGGTGGCTACACCTTC
>TRBJ2-1|TRBV7-3|once|.
CASSAGTPTYNEQFF
TGTGCCAGCAGCGCGGGGACGCCTACCTACAATGAGCAGTTCTTC
>TRBJ2-7|TRBV4-3|.|.
CASSQDGGSEQYF
TGCGCCAGCAGCCAAGATGGGGGGAGCGAGCAGTACTTC
>TRBJ2-2|TRBV7-3|.|.
CASSRGSGTGELFF
TGTGCCAGCAGCCGGGGGTCAGGGACCGGGGAGCTGTTTTTT
>TRBJ2-3|TRBV7-9|.|TRBD2
CASSTAGLAGTDTQYF
TGTGCCAGCAGCACCGCCGGACTAGCGGGCACAGATACGCAGTATTTT
>TRBJ2-1|TRBV5-1|.|TRBD2
CASSLVAGGREEQFF
TGCGCCAGCAGCTTAGTAGCGGGGGGGCGAGAGGAGCAGTTCTTC
>TRBJ2-1|TRBV7-8|.|TRBD2
CASSLLAGGISNEQFF
TGTGCCAGCAGCCTCCTAGCGGGGGGGATCAGCAATGAGCAGTTCTTC
>TRBJ1-6|TRBV11-2|.|TRBD1
CASSGDRIRSPLHF
TGTGCCAGCAGCGGGGACAGGATTCGGTCTCCCCTCCACTTT
>TRBJ1-2|TRBV5-1|.|.
CASSSDGNYGYTF
TGCGCCAGCAGCTCCGACGGTAACTATGGCTACACCTTC
>TRBJ2-3|TRBV19|.|TRBD2
CASSSRSGGLYTDTQYF
TGTGCCAGTAGTTCTCGGAGCGGGGGCCTTTACACAGATACGCAGTATTTT
>TRBJ2-7|TRBV19|.|.
CASSPGIFAYEQYF
TGTGCCAGTAGCCCAGGGATTTTCGCCTACGAGCAGTACTTC